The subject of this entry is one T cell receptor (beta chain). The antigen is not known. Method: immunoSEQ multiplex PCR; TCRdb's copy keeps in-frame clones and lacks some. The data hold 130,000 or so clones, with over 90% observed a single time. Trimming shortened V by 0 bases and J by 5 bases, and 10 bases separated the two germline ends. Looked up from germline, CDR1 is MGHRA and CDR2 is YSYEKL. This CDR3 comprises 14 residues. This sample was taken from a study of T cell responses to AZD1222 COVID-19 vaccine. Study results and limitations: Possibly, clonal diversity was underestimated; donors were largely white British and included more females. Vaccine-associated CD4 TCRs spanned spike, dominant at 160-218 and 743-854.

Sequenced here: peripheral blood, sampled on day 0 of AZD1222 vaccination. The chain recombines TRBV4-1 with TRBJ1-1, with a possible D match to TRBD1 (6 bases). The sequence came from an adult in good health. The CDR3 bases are TGCGCCAGCAGCCAAGATTTCAGGGGAACTGAAGCTTTCTTT. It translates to CASSQDFRGTEAFF.